A single sample gave rise to the 14 T cell receptor beta chains below, sequenced in a study of shared clonotypes between healthy human individuals. TCRdb keeps only in-frame clones here, not all; method: immunoSEQ multiplex PCR. Found here are about 2.3 million clones, roughly 90% of them singletons; the top ten hold 0.37%. Sequenced: naive CD4+ T cells from PBMCs. The subset denotes: CD45RA+ positively selected. The source of these receptors is a man between 18 and 29 years old in good health. Some clones in this sample may be carry-over from other donors' samples.

The chain has TRBV5-6 and TRBJ1-3; 10 bases agree with TRBD1. Germline V lookup: CDR1 SGHDT, CDR2 YYEEEE. Unmatched junction bases numbered 8, after V lost 4 bases and J lost 4 bases. The CDR3 has 16 amino acids. The CDR3 protein is CASSLDRGSVGNTIYF. CDR3 nucleotides: TGTGCCAGCAGCCTGGACAGGGGGTCTGTCGGAAACACCATATATTTT. Looking up the rest from reference TRBV5-6 and TRBJ1-3 gives the full variable domain: DAGVTQSPTHLIKTRGQQVTLRCSPKSGHDTVSWYQQALGQGPQFIFQYYEEEERQRGNFPDRFSGHQFPNYSSELNVNALLLGDSALYLCASSLDRGSVGNTIYFGEGSWLTVV.

The V gene is TRBV5-4, the J gene TRBJ1-1, with D uncertain. Germline assignment: CDR1 SGHNT and CDR2 YYREEE (reference sequence). V lost 1 base and J lost 1, with 8 bases in between. The CDR3 is 14 amino acids. The CDR3 loop is CASSLYRPNTEAFF. CDR3 DNA sequence: TGTGCCAGCAGCTTGTATAGGCCGAACACTGAAGCTTTCTTT.

J is TRBJ1-1 and V is TRBV7-2; 9 positions agree with TRBD1. The V and J ends lost 3 bases and 4 bases, in that order; junction bases with no gene match: 9. Per the germline V gene, CDR1 is SGHTA and CDR2 is FQGNSA. The CDR3 is 16 residues long. The CDR3 nucleotides are TGTGCCAGCAGCTTGACAGGGGGTGCGGGGTCCACTGAAGCTTTCTTT. It encodes CASSLTGGAGSTEAFF.

This chain links TRBV28 with TRBJ1-2; D is unresolved. V dropped 5 bases and J dropped 4 bases, with 8 bases sitting between them. Germline CDR1 reads MDHEN; CDR2 reads SYDVKM. This CDR3 has 12 residues. The CDR3 nucleotides read TGTGCCAGCAGTGCCCGACTCTATGGCTACACCTTC. Residues: CASSARLYGYTF.

Notes on this clone: Additional DNA sequences in this sample encode the identical CDR3. The chain employs TRBV19 and TRBJ2-7, with D possibly matching TRBD2 (6 bases). The CDR3 totals 14 residues. CDR1 and CDR2 from the germline V gene are LNHDA and SQIVND (reference sequence). The V end was cut by 4 bases, the J end by 2 bases, with 12 bases between. DNA for the CDR3: TGTGCCAGTAGTAGGGCGGGACCACCCTACGAGCAGTACTTC. Its translation: CASSRAGPPYEQYF. The complete variable domain, with remaining parts taken from reference TRBV19 and TRBJ2-7, reads DGGITQSPKYLFRKEGQNVTLSCEQNLNHDAMYWYRQDPGQGLRLIYYSQIVNDFQKGDIAEGYSVSREKKESFPLTVTSAQKNPTAFYLCASSRAGPPYEQYFGPGTRLTVT.

The chain recombines TRBV7-2 with TRBJ2-5; the match to TRBD1 covers 11 bases. This CDR3 is 15 amino acids long. Germline CDR1 SGHTA, CDR2 FQGNSA. The V segment lost 3 bases and the J segment 5 bases; nucleotides outside the gene matches: 5. The chain's CDR3 is CASSFSGQGDETQYF. The CDR3 coding sequence is TGTGCCAGCAGCTTTTCGGGACAGGGGGACGAGACCCAGTACTTC.

The chain couples TRBV5-4 to TRBJ1-5, with 7 bases identical to TRBD1. The CDR3 covers 15 residues. Germline assignment: CDR1 SGHNT and CDR2 YYREEE (reference sequence). Trimming cost V 4 bases and J 3 bases; bases outside gene matches: 7. CDR3 region: CASSAGTETNQPQHF. DNA for the CDR3: TGTGCCAGCAGCGCCGGGACAGAGACCAATCAGCCCCAGCATTTT.

V usage is TRBV11-2 and J usage is TRBJ2-5, with TRBD1 matching 10 bases. Germline V lookup: CDR1 SGHAT, CDR2 FQNNGV. The CDR3 has 16 amino acids. The junction had 6 bases not matched to a gene; V was cut back by 1 base and J by 4 bases. CDR3 bases: TGTGCCAGCAGCTTAGCCGGGACAGGGGTTGGAGAGACCCAGTACTTC. Translated: CASSLAGTGVGETQYF. The whole variable domain, remainder taken from reference TRBV11-2 and TRBJ2-5, is EAGVAQSPRYKIIEKRQSVAFWCNPISGHATLYWYQQILGQGPKLLIQFQNNGVVDDSQLPKDRFSAERLKGVDSTLKIQPAKLEDSAVYLCASSLAGTGVGETQYFGPGTRLLVL.

This clone was counted a single time. This chain connects TRBV7-9 to TRBJ2-5; D ambiguous. The CDR3 is 11 residues long. Per germline, CDR1 SEHNR and CDR2 FQNEAQ (reference sequence). V lost 3 bases to trimming and J lost 5 bases, with 4 bases between them. For the CDR3, the DNA is TGTGCCAGCAGCTTTACTGAGACCCAGTACTTC. The encoded protein is CASSFTETQYF.

The chain combines TRBV27 with TRBJ2-1, with D perhaps matching TRBD1 or TRBD2 (6 bases each). This CDR3 is built from 15 residues. Looked up from germline, CDR1 is MNHEY and CDR2 is SMNVEV (reference sequence). Between the trimmed V and J ends, which lost 7 bases and 9 bases, there was a span of 22 bases. DNA of the CDR3: TGTGCCAGCACCCCTGGGGCAGGGGAGGAGCGTGAGCAGTTCTTC. Encoded protein: CASTPGAGEEREQFF.

Points on this clone: This same CDR3 is encoded by further DNA sequences in the sample. The CDR3: CASSYSGNGYTF. CDR3 bases: TGTGCCAGCAGTTACTCGGGGAATGGCTACACCTTC. V is TRBV6-5 and J is TRBJ1-2; D unresolved. Germline lookup yields CDR1 MNHEY and CDR2 SVGAGI. This CDR3 spans 12 amino acids. Trimming removed 0 bases from V and 6 bases from J, with 5 bases in between.

The chain combines TRBV5-4 with TRBJ2-7; 10 nucleotides match TRBD2. CDR1 is SGHNT, CDR2 YYREEE, per germline (reference sequence). V lost 4 bases to trimming and J lost 0 bases; unmatched junction nucleotides: 7. There are 16 residues in the CDR3. Here the CDR3 reads CASSPSASGSSYEQYF. DNA of the CDR3: TGTGCCAGCAGCCCGTCGGCTAGCGGGAGCTCCTACGAGCAGTACTTC.

A single count supports this clone. J is TRBJ2-3 and V is TRBV14, with D hard to call. Germline-derived CDR1 and CDR2 are SGHDN and FVKESK. The V and J ends lost 0 bases and 4 bases respectively, with 5 bases between them. CDR3 size: 13 residues. CDR3 bases: TGTGCCAGCAGCCAAGACCTCTCAGATACGCAGTATTTT. As protein: CASSQDLSDTQYF.

The rearrangement links TRBV5-1 to TRBJ1-5; D might be TRBD1 (5 bases). Germline V gene lookup returns CDR1 SGHRS and CDR2 YFSETQ. CDR3 length: 14 amino acids. V dropped 4 bases and J dropped 9 bases, with 17 bases sitting between them. CDR3 sequence reads: CASSAAGDHPPQHF. In DNA, the CDR3 is TGCGCCAGCAGCGCAGCCGGGGACCACCCGCCCCAGCATTTT.